This T cell receptor (beta chain) was found in a study of blood T cell repertoires in COVID-19. Looking at the study overall: Specimens from acute and convalescent COVID-19 originated in the United States, Italy and Spain.

Trimming took 3 bases from V and 0 from J, leaving 14 bases between them. Germline CDR1 KGHSH, CDR2 LQKENI. CDR3 length: 16 residues. Measured with immunoSEQ multiplex PCR; TCRdb has only the in-frame clones, and not every one. The repertoire has about 250,000 clones, roughly 83% of them found once; the top ten carry roughly 6.2%. The sequenced sample was peripheral blood. The clonotype originates from an elderly woman with COVID-19, enrolled during active disease. The chain is built from TRBV18 and TRBJ1-1; the D gene is possibly TRBD1 (6 bases). CDR3 in amino acids: CASSPTGTPMNTEAFF. CDR3 bases: TGTGCCAGCTCACCGACCGGGACACCTATGAACACTGAAGCTTTCTTT.